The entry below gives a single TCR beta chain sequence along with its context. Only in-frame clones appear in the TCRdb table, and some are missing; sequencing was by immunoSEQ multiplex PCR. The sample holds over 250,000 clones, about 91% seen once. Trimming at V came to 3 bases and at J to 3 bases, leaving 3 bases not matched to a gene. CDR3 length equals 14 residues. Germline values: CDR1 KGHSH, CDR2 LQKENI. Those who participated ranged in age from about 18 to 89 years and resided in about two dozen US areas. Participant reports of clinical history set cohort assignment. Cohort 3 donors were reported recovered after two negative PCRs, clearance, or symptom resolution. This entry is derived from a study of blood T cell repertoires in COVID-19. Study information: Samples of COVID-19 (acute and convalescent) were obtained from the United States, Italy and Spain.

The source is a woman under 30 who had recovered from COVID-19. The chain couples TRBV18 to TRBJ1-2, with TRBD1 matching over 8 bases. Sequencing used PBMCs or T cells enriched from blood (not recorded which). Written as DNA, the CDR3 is TGTGCCAGCTCACCCAGGGGGCACGACTATGGCTACACCTTC. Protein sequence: CASSPRGHDYGYTF.